These 17 T cell receptor beta chains originate from one sample sequenced in a study of blood T cell repertoires in COVID-19. Clones were read by immunoSEQ multiplex PCR, and TCRdb kept only the in-frame ones, dropping some. Counted here are about 160,000 clones, about 85% occurring once; the ten biggest clones make up about 3%. Sequences were obtained from peripheral blood. The receptors come from a human donor with acute or convalescent COVID-19. The donor label of this sample is uncertain.

The chain is built from TRBV5-1 and TRBJ2-7, with 10 positions matching TRBD2. This CDR3 contains 16 residues. V shed 1 base, J shed 3 bases, and the junction held 7 bases outside the gene matches. Germline-derived CDR1 and CDR2 are SGHRS and YFSETQ. CDR3 nucleotides: TGCGCCAGCAGCTTGATAGCGGGGGGATTAGGCTACGAGCAGTACTTC. Translating gives CASSLIAGGLGYEQYF.

The V and J genes are TRBV12-5 and TRBJ1-1, with D tentatively TRBD1 (5 bases). Germline V CDR1 and CDR2: LGHNT, FRNRAP. The V end lost 1 base, the J end lost 6 bases, and 9 bases lay between the germline ends. The CDR3 extends over 13 amino acids. As DNA, the CDR3 is TGTGCTAGTGGTTTGGGGTGGGGGGCTGAAGCTTTCTTT. Translation gives CASGLGWGAEAFF.

The rearrangement uses TRBV7-2 and TRBJ2-1; possibly TRBD1 for D (5 bases). CDR3 length equals 15 residues. Germline-derived CDR1 and CDR2 are SGHTA and FQGNSA. Trimming took 2 bases from V and 8 from J, leaving 16 bases between them. DNA of the CDR3: TGTGCCAGCAGCTTAAGGGGCTGGGGCGAGGATGAGCAGTTCTTC. This gives the protein CASSLRGWGEDEQFF.

This chain joins TRBV3-1 (or the pseudogene TRBV3-2) and TRBJ1-2; D gene uncertain. The CDR3 has 13 residues. V lost 0 bases and J 4 bases, leaving 6 bases between the germline ends. Looked up from germline, CDR1 is LGHDT and CDR2 is YNNKEL (reference sequence). CDR3 amino acids: CASSQDVLYGYTF. The DNA for the CDR3 is TGTGCCAGCAGCCAAGACGTCCTCTATGGCTACACCTTC.

The rearrangement joins TRBV6-1 to TRBJ2-7, with TRBD1 identical over 8 bases. Trimming cost V 0 bases and J 4 bases; bases outside gene matches: 11. Germline V CDR1 and CDR2: MNHNS, SASEGT. The CDR3 spans 17 residues. CDR3 nucleotides: TGTGCCAGCAGTGAAGCCCCTCCGGGACAGGTGAATTACGAGCAGTACTTC. Translating gives CASSEAPPGQVNYEQYF.

This clone was seen only once. The chain has TRBV19 and TRBJ1-1; D remains unclear. From germline, CDR1 is LNHDA and CDR2 SQIVND (reference sequence). Trimming shortened V by 2 bases and J by 1 base, and 8 bases separated the two germline ends. This CDR3 is built from 14 residues. CDR3 sequence: CASSIRQANTEAFF. Written as DNA, the CDR3 is TGTGCCAGTAGTATAAGGCAGGCGAACACTGAAGCTTTCTTT.

The CDR3 loop is CASSPPPFSGGRTDTQYF. In nucleotides, the CDR3 is TGTGCCAGCAGCCCTCCCCCCTTTAGCGGGGGCCGCACAGATACGCAGTATTTT. The chain couples TRBV7-9 to TRBJ2-3; 9 nucleotides agree with TRBD2. Germline CDR1 and CDR2: SEHNR and FQNEAQ (reference sequence). The CDR3 has 18 amino acids. The V and J ends lost 5 bases and 1 base, in that order; junction bases with no gene match: 13. Drawing the rest from reference TRBV7-9 and TRBJ2-3, the complete variable domain is DTGVSQNPRHKITKRGQNVTFRCDPISEHNRLYWYRQTLGQGPEFLTYFQNEAQLEKSRLLSDRFSAERPKGSFSTLEIQRTEQGDSAMYLCASSPPPFSGGRTDTQYFGPGTRLTVL.

This chain uses TRBV2 with TRBJ2-7; TRBD1 aligns across 7 bases. Trimming took 10 bases from V and 1 from J; bases not matched to a gene: 4. This CDR3 spans 12 amino acids. In germline, CDR1 is SNHLY, CDR2 FYNNEI. The CDR3 DNA sequence: TGTGCCATCAGGGACAGTTCCTACGAGCAGTACTTC. It translates to CAIRDSSYEQYF.

The chain is built from TRBV9 and TRBJ1-1; tentatively, D is TRBD1 (6 bases). This CDR3 contains 15 residues. Germline V gene lookup returns CDR1 SGDLS and CDR2 YYNGEE. The ends were cut back, 5 bases at V and 1 base at J, with 15 bases in the middle. The chain's CDR3 is CASRATGTRNTEAFF. The DNA of the CDR3 is TGTGCCAGCAGGGCCACCGGGACACGGAACACTGAAGCTTTCTTT.

V and J are TRBV19 and TRBJ2-7; 10 nucleotides match TRBD1. This CDR3 region has 15 residues. Per the germline V gene, CDR1 is LNHDA and CDR2 is SQIVND (reference sequence). J was trimmed by 6 bases and V by 4 bases; bases with no gene match: 9. The CDR3 sequence: CASSRYGTGVPEQYF. CDR3 DNA: TGTGCCAGTAGTAGGTACGGGACAGGGGTCCCCGAGCAGTACTTC.

The genes are TRBV7-9 and TRBJ1-2; 9 bases line up with TRBD1. V lost 0 bases and J lost 14; bases outside the gene matches: 10. CDR1 and CDR2 (germline): SEHNR, FQNEAQ (reference sequence). The CDR3 totals 14 residues. In DNA, the CDR3 is TGTGCCAGCAGCTTAGCGGGGACAGGGAACATGGGAACCTTC. Its translation: CASSLAGTGNMGTF.

This sequence joins TRBV10-3 and TRBJ2-1; 7 bases are shared with TRBD1. CDR1 is ENHRY and CDR2 is SYGVKD in the germline V gene. The CDR3 loop spans 13 amino acids. V lost 6 bases to trimming and J lost 8 bases; unmatched junction nucleotides: 7. CDR3 nucleotides: TGTGCCATCAGCCTAAGACAGGGCGATGAGCAGTTCTTC. Residues: CAISLRQGDEQFF.

The CDR3 is CASSIRGDYGYTF. Here the CDR3 DNA reads TGTGCCAGTAGTATCAGGGGGGACTATGGCTACACCTTC. The chain recombines TRBV19 with TRBJ1-2, with TRBD1 matching 7 bases. CDR3 length equals 13 residues. Germline CDR1 is LNHDA and CDR2 is SQIVND (reference sequence). The V gene end was trimmed by 3 bases and the J gene end by 3 bases; junction bases not matched to a gene: 1.

The chain combines TRBV11-2 with TRBJ1-4; TRBD1 matches 8 bases. The CDR3 runs to 16 residues. Germline CDR1 is SGHAT and CDR2 is FQNNGV. Trimming took 1 base from V and 5 from J; bases not matched to a gene: 6. The CDR3 DNA is TGTGCCAGCAGCTTAGGGATCGGACAGGGCAATGAAAAACTGTTTTTT. Amino acid sequence: CASSLGIGQGNEKLFF.

The chain couples TRBV5-1 to TRBJ1-2; the D is unclear. Between the trimmed V and J ends, which lost 1 base and 4 bases, there was a span of 23 bases. Germline V gene lookup returns CDR1 SGHRS and CDR2 YFSETQ. The CDR3 covers 18 residues. CDR3 residues: CASSLTAPGEGRSYGYTF. In nucleotides, the CDR3 is TGCGCCAGCAGCTTGACAGCCCCAGGCGAAGGGAGGAGCTATGGCTACACCTTC. The variable domain in full, completed from reference TRBV5-1 and TRBJ1-2, reads KAGVTQTPRYLIKTRGQQVTLSCSPISGHRSVSWYQQTPGQGLQFLFEYFSETQRNKGNFPGRFSGRQFSNSRSEMNVSTLELGDSALYLCASSLTAPGEGRSYGYTFGSGTRLTVV.

This clone appeared once. V and J are TRBV18 and TRBJ2-5, with TRBD1 matching 7 bases. V shed 2 bases and J 5 bases; nucleotides not matched to a gene: 17. This CDR3 spans 18 amino acids. Germline lookup yields CDR1 KGHSH and CDR2 LQKENI. The CDR3 reads CASSPRVGGPWGEETQYF. The CDR3 DNA reads TGTGCCAGCTCACCAAGAGTAGGGGGCCCTTGGGGTGAGGAGACCCAGTACTTC.

As DNA, the CDR3 is TGTGCCAGTAGTATACCCACAGGGCCCGCAGGCAATCAGCCCCAGCATTTT. Encoded protein: CASSIPTGPAGNQPQHF. The rearrangement joins TRBV19 to TRBJ1-5; maybe TRBD1 (6 bases). Germline V gene data show CDR1 as LNHDA and CDR2 as SQIVND (reference sequence). The CDR3 spans 17 residues. Trimming took 2 bases from V and 2 from J, leaving 16 bases between them.